One and the same sample provided the 23 T cell receptor beta chains below, sequenced in a study of CD8+ T cells in alopecia areata. Isolated RNA was reverse transcribed into cDNA used as the sequencing template. Sequencing used immunoSEQ multiplex PCR; TCRdb keeps in-frame clones, though not all of them. Here the sample spans 110,000 to 150,000 clones, around 49% being singletons. Sequencing used CD4+ T cells sorted from blood, obtained at week 0. The source of these receptors is a human donor with alopecia areata.

V gene TRBV29-1 combines with J gene TRBJ2-1, with 12 bases aligning to TRBD2. The CDR3 has 17 residues. Per the germline V gene, CDR1 is SQVTM and CDR2 is ANQGSEA. V lost 0 bases to trimming and J lost 0 bases; unmatched junction nucleotides: 3. The CDR3 sequence is CSVEETSGGSSYNEQFF. The CDR3 region has the DNA TGCAGCGTTGAAGAAACTAGCGGGGGGAGCTCCTACAATGAGCAGTTCTTC.

The V call is TRBV7-9, the J call TRBJ2-3; D is ambiguous. CDR3 size: 10 residues. V gave up 5 bases and J gave up 8 bases, with 5 bases separating them. Germline-derived CDR1 and CDR2 are SEHNR and FQNEAQ (reference sequence). This chain's CDR3 is CASSDTTQYF. The DNA of the CDR3 is TGTGCCAGCAGCGACACTACGCAGTATTTT.

The chain recombines TRBV29-1 with TRBJ2-7; the D is unclear. The CDR3 is made up of 12 amino acids. V lost 5 bases to trimming and J lost 3 bases, with 11 bases between them. Per the germline V gene, CDR1 is SQVTM and CDR2 is ANQGSEA. The CDR3 coding sequence is TGCAGCGTTAGTGAACAGAGCTACGAGCAGTACTTC. This translates into CSVSEQSYEQYF.

The chain combines TRBV19 with TRBJ2-7; D unresolved. Germline CDR1 reads LNHDA; CDR2 reads SQIVND (reference sequence). The CDR3 is 13 residues long. Trimming removed 5 bases from V and 2 bases from J, with 10 bases in between. CDR3 residues: CASSSGSAYEQYF. Written as DNA, the CDR3 is TGTGCCAGTAGTTCAGGCTCGGCCTACGAGCAGTACTTC.

The rearrangement joins TRBV29-1 to TRBJ2-5; D unclear. The DNA end lines up better with TRBJ2-7; the J call may be wrong. The CDR3 is 12 residues long. Germline lookup yields CDR1 SQVTM and CDR2 ANQGSEA. The CDR3 is CSVENRDYEQYF. The CDR3 DNA reads as TGCAGCGTTGAAAACAGAGACTACGAGCAGTACTTC.

The chain is built from TRBV5-1 and TRBJ2-3, with TRBD2 identical over 11 bases. V lost 5 bases to trimming and J lost 3 bases; unmatched junction nucleotides: 8. Germline loops: CDR1 SGHRS, CDR2 YFSETQ. There are 16 residues in the CDR3. CDR3 DNA: TGCGCCAGCAGTCCTCCGGGACTAGCGGCTACAGATACGCAGTATTTT. The encoded protein is CASSPPGLAATDTQYF.

This sequence joins TRBV28 and TRBJ2-7; D gene uncertain. CDR3 length: 12 residues. Germline V gene data show CDR1 as MDHEN and CDR2 as SYDVKM. V was cut by 2 bases and J by 5 bases, with 7 bases left in between. CDR3 coding DNA: TGTGCCAGCAGTTTAACCTCGGACGAGCAGTACTTC. It specifies CASSLTSDEQYF. The whole variable domain, remainder taken from reference TRBV28 and TRBJ2-7, is DVKVTQSSRYLVKRTGEKVFLECVQDMDHENMFWYRQDPGLGLRLIYFSYDVKMKEKGDIPEGYSVSREKKERFSLILESASTNQTSMYLCASSLTSDEQYFGPGTRLTVT.

The sample holds a few counts of this clone. The rearrangement links TRBV6-6 to TRBJ2-5; 9 bases match TRBD1. There are 14 residues in the CDR3. Germline CDR1 and CDR2: MNHNY and SVGAGI (reference sequence). V shed 7 bases and J 1 base; nucleotides not matched to a gene: 4. The CDR3 DNA follows: TGTGCCAGCAAGAAACAGGGGGCCCAAGAGACCCAGTACTTC. This sequence encodes CASKKQGAQETQYF.

On this clone: A much larger clone differs from this one at a single base, so this may be a read error. This chain connects TRBV11-2 to TRBJ2-2; possibly TRBD2 for D (5 bases). CDR3 size: 13 residues. CDR1 SGHAT and CDR2 FQNNGV come from the germline V gene. The CDR3: CASSLSNTGELLF. The CDR3 DNA is TGTGCCAGCAGCTTGTCGAACACCGGGGAGCTGCTTTTT.

The chain carries TRBV5-1 and TRBJ2-5; a possible D gene is TRBD2 (6 bases). This CDR3 spans 15 amino acids. V lost 0 bases to trimming and J lost 5 bases, with 14 bases between them. Germline values: CDR1 SGHRS, CDR2 YFSETQ. The CDR3 DNA reads TGCGCCAGCAGCTTGGCCGCGGGGCGCGGGGAGACCCAGTACTTC. It yields the protein CASSLAAGRGETQYF.

This clone was observed a handful of times. V and J are TRBV5-1 and TRBJ2-3; a weak D match, TRBD2 (6 bases). Between the trimmed V and J ends, which lost 2 bases and 5 bases, there was a span of 21 bases. This CDR3 contains 17 residues. CDR1 is SGHRS and CDR2 is YFSETQ in the germline V gene. CDR3 coding DNA: TGCGCCAGCAGCTTTAGCGGTAGCTGGGGAACAAGAGATACGCAGTATTTT. It codes for CASSFSGSWGTRDTQYF.

This chain links TRBV30 with TRBJ1-1; D is unresolved. V dropped 2 bases and J dropped 1 base, with 5 bases sitting between them. The CDR3 length is 12 residues. In germline, CDR1 is GTSNPN, CDR2 SVGIG (reference sequence). CDR3 residues: CAWSKGNTEAFF. DNA for the CDR3: TGTGCCTGGAGTAAGGGGAACACTGAAGCTTTCTTT. Looking up the rest from reference TRBV30 and TRBJ1-1 gives the full variable domain: SQTIHQWPATLVQPVGSPLSLECTVEGTSNPNLYWYRQAAGRGLQLLFYSVGIGQISSEVPQNLSASRPQDRQFILSSKKLLLSDSGFYLCAWSKGNTEAFFGQGTRLTVV.

The rearrangement links TRBV18 to TRBJ2-2; the match to TRBD1 covers 9 bases. Germline trimming cut 2 bases from V and 6 bases from J; bases unmatched to any gene: 7. This CDR3 contains 16 residues. Germline V gene sequence: CDR1 KGHSH, CDR2 LQKENI. The CDR3 DNA sequence: TGTGCCAGCTCACCATCGACAGGGGGTAATTCCGGGGAGCTGTTTTTT. Its translation is CASSPSTGGNSGELFF.

V and J are TRBV30 and TRBJ1-5, with 8 positions matching TRBD1. The CDR3 length is 13 residues. Looked up from germline, CDR1 is GTSNPN and CDR2 is SVGIG (reference sequence). Losses at the gene ends were 1 base for V and 6 bases for J; bases not matched to a gene: 2. The CDR3 nucleotides read TGTGCCTGGAGTGGGACAGGGTTTCAGCCCCAGCATTTT. Its protein product is CAWSGTGFQPQHF.

As regards this clone: Other DNA sequences in this specimen translate into the identical CDR3. The chain couples TRBV29-1 to TRBJ1-3; no reliable D call. The germline V gene encodes CDR1 SQVTM and CDR2 ANQGSEA. V lost 4 bases to trimming and J lost 0 bases, with 1 base between them. The CDR3 has 11 amino acids. The DNA for the CDR3 is TGCAGCGTTGGCTCTGGAAACACCATATATTTT. Translation: CSVGSGNTIYF.

Only a few counts were recorded for this clone. CDR3 DNA: TGTGCCTGGGCAATCTCGGGCAGGGACACTGAAGCTTTCTTT. It codes for CAWAISGRDTEAFF. The chain has TRBV30 and TRBJ1-1, with D maybe TRBD1 (5 bases). The ends were cut back, 5 bases at V and 3 bases at J, with 16 bases in the middle. CDR3 length: 14 amino acids. The germline gives CDR1 GTSNPN, CDR2 SVGIG (reference sequence). Based on the CDR3 plus reference TRBV30 and TRBJ1-1, the full variable domain is SQTIHQWPATLVQPVGSPLSLECTVEGTSNPNLYWYRQAAGRGLQLLFYSVGIGQISSEVPQNLSASRPQDRQFILSSKKLLLSDSGFYLCAWAISGRDTEAFFGQGTRLTVV.

The J gene is TRBJ1-5, the V gene TRBV28; no reliable D call. The CDR3 covers 11 residues. Germline V gene data show CDR1 as MDHEN and CDR2 as SYDVKM. Trimming pared 6 bases from V and 6 bases from J, leaving 6 bases between. Here the CDR3 DNA reads TGTGCCAGCAGCCTCTCTCAGCCCCAGCATTTT. Translated, it gives CASSLSQPQHF.

The chain carries TRBV19 and TRBJ1-5, with 10 bases fitting TRBD1. V shed 5 bases, J shed 6 bases, and the junction held 13 bases outside the gene matches. The CDR3 loop spans 17 amino acids. Germline V CDR1 and CDR2: LNHDA, SQIVND (reference sequence). The chain's CDR3 is CASSGPRDRGLVQPQHF. As DNA, the CDR3 is TGTGCCAGTAGTGGTCCGAGGGACAGGGGACTTGTTCAGCCCCAGCATTTT.

The CDR3 spells CASTRSQGAGEQYF. The CDR3 DNA is TGTGCCAGCACTAGATCTCAGGGGGCGGGTGAGCAGTACTTC. The gene calls are TRBV7-8 and TRBJ2-7; 8 bases are a match to TRBD1. Germline V gene data show CDR1 as SGHVS and CDR2 as FQNEAQ. This CDR3 has 14 amino acids. The V gene end was trimmed by 7 bases and the J gene end by 7 bases; junction bases not matched to a gene: 12.

In its sample, this clone was seen once. The chain has TRBV9 and TRBJ2-5; unclear D gene. Trimming removed 0 bases at V and 0 bases at J, with 15 bases between. There are 17 residues in the CDR3. The V gene's germline CDR1 is SGDLS and CDR2 YYNGEE. In DNA, the CDR3 is TGTGCCAGCAGCGTAGGAATCCTCTCAGAGTACCAAGAGACCCAGTACTTC. It yields the protein CASSVGILSEYQETQYF.

This clone was seen a single time. The genes are TRBV12-5 and TRBJ2-7; 10 bases map to TRBD1. Germline trimming cut 1 base from V and 0 bases from J; bases unmatched to any gene: 0. The CDR3 consists of 15 residues. Germline CDR1 LGHNT, CDR2 FRNRAP. This chain's CDR3 is CASGLGTGGSYEQYF. Here the CDR3 DNA reads TGTGCTAGTGGTTTGGGGACAGGGGGCTCCTACGAGCAGTACTTC.

The rearrangement uses TRBV7-2 and TRBJ2-1; D call uncertain. V lost 5 bases and J lost 9, with 20 bases in between. CDR3 length: 15 residues. The germline CDR1 and CDR2 sequences are SGHTA and FQGNSA. The CDR3 is CASSPWQRFVAEQFF. CDR3 nucleotides: TGTGCCAGCAGCCCCTGGCAGAGGTTTGTCGCTGAGCAGTTCTTC.

This clone was detected a few times. This rearrangement joins TRBV15 to TRBJ2-5; D remains ambiguous. CDR1 LNHNV and CDR2 YYDKDF come from the germline V gene (reference sequence). This CDR3 comprises 14 residues. Between the trimmed V and J ends, which lost 7 bases and 5 bases, there was a span of 17 bases. The CDR3 protein is CATNGPQTPETQYF. CDR3 nucleotide sequence: TGTGCCACCAACGGACCCCAAACCCCGGAGACCCAGTACTTC. Combining the CDR3 with reference TRBV15 and TRBJ2-5 gives the whole variable domain DAMVIQNPRYQVTQFGKPVTLSCSQTLNHNVMYWYQQKSSQAPKLLFHYYDKDFNNEADTPDNFQSRRPNTSFCFLDIRSPGLGDTAMYLCATNGPQTPETQYFGPGTRLLVL.